This passage covers 31 T cell receptor beta chains from one sample sequenced in a study of graft-versus-host responses after intestinal transplantation. Some clones are missing from TCRdb's copy, which holds only in-frame ones; the method was immunoSEQ multiplex PCR. The sample has approximately 28,000 clones; about 90% are singletons. Sequenced material: PBMCs, taken about 15 months after intestinal transplantation. The receptors derive from a human patient who received an intestinal transplant, so some T cells may come from the graft donor.

The V gene is TRBV7-9, the J gene TRBJ2-3, with 9 bases matching TRBD2. Looked up from germline, CDR1 is SEHNR and CDR2 is FQNEAQ (reference sequence). The V gene end was trimmed by 3 bases and the J gene end by 2 bases; junction bases not matched to a gene: 3. The CDR3 sequence is 15 residues long. The CDR3 is CASSFLAGNTDTQYF. DNA of the CDR3: TGTGCCAGCAGCTTCCTAGCGGGGAACACAGATACGCAGTATTTT.

The genes are TRBV2 and TRBJ2-1; 7 bases are a match to TRBD2. CDR1 is SNHLY and CDR2 is FYNNEI in the germline V gene. The CDR3 length is 14 residues. V lost 6 bases, J lost 6 bases, and 8 bases stayed unmatched. CDR3 sequence (DNA): TGTGCCAGCAGCACAGGACTAGTCGGCAATGAGCAGTTCTTC. This translates into CASSTGLVGNEQFF.

The chain joins TRBV10-3 to TRBJ1-4, with 10 bases lining up with TRBD1. The CDR3 is 18 amino acids. Germline CDR1 is ENHRY and CDR2 is SYGVKD. Trimming cost V 3 bases and J 4 bases; bases outside gene matches: 11. CDR3 sequence: CAISDGDRGPVGNEKLFF. In DNA form, the CDR3 reads TGTGCCATCAGTGACGGGGACAGGGGTCCGGTAGGTAATGAAAAACTGTTTTTT.

The chain employs TRBV5-1 and TRBJ1-2, with 7 positions matching TRBD1. The CDR3 length is 15 residues. J lost 4 bases, V lost 4 bases, and 10 bases had no gene match. Germline lookup yields CDR1 SGHRS and CDR2 YFSETQ. The CDR3 bases are TGCGCCAGCAGCCTCCCAGGACAGGAGAGCTATGGCTACACCTTC. Translating it yields CASSLPGQESYGYTF.

The chain has TRBV7-9 and TRBJ1-2, with TRBD1 matching over 7 bases. The CDR3 totals 14 residues. After removal of 3 bases from V and 2 bases from J, the junction contained 3 bases not matched to a gene. Germline-derived CDR1 and CDR2 are SEHNR and FQNEAQ (reference sequence). CDR3: CASSLGTDNYGYTF. CDR3 nucleotide sequence: TGTGCCAGCAGCTTGGGGACAGACAACTATGGCTACACCTTC.

J is TRBJ1-1 and V is TRBV7-6; unclear D gene. This CDR3 contains 16 residues. Germline V gene sequence: CDR1 SGHVS, CDR2 FNYEAQ. The V gene lost 0 bases and the J gene lost 1 base, with 12 bases spanning the gap. CDR3: CASSLALAGGNTEAFF. DNA of the CDR3: TGTGCCAGCAGCTTAGCGCTGGCGGGAGGGAACACTGAAGCTTTCTTT. Using reference TRBV7-6 and TRBJ1-1 for the parts outside the CDR3, the full variable domain is GAGVSQSPRYKVTKRGQDVALRCDPISGHVSLYWYRQALGQGPEFLTYFNYEAQQDKSGLPNDRFSAERPEGSISTLTIQRTEQRDSAMYRCASSLALAGGNTEAFFGQGTRLTVV.

The chain recombines TRBV9 with TRBJ2-3; TRBD2 aligns across 13 bases. This CDR3 spans 18 amino acids. The germline gives CDR1 SGDLS, CDR2 YYNGEE. V shed 0 bases and J 3 bases; nucleotides not matched to a gene: 7. CDR3 bases: TGTGCCAGCAGCGTAGGGACTAGCGGGAGATGGTGGACAGATACGCAGTATTTT. Translation gives CASSVGTSGRWWTDTQYF.

The count of this clone is one. The V and J genes are TRBV10-3 and TRBJ2-5; D call uncertain. V lost 4 bases to trimming and J lost 0 bases, with 6 bases between them. The germline CDR1 and CDR2 sequences are ENHRY and SYGVKD. CDR3 length: 13 amino acids. CDR3 sequence (DNA): TGTGCCATCAGTGGGAGAAACCAAGAGACCCAGTACTTC. Residues: CAISGRNQETQYF.

The chain joins TRBV4-1 to TRBJ2-5; tentative D call: TRBD2 (6 bases). This CDR3 spans 13 amino acids. Germline-derived CDR1 and CDR2 are MGHRA and YSYEKL. V gave up 4 bases and J gave up 4 bases, with 10 bases separating them. Here the CDR3 reads CASSRLVRETQYF. Written as DNA, the CDR3 is TGCGCCAGCAGCCGACTAGTCAGAGAGACCCAGTACTTC.

The gene calls are TRBV5-1 and TRBJ2-4; 8 bases line up with TRBD2. The J segment lost 1 base and the V segment lost 4 bases, leaving 10 bases of the junction unmatched. The CDR3 has 17 amino acids. Germline CDR1 SGHRS, CDR2 YFSETQ. CDR3 amino acids: CASSTSGTRGAKNIQYF. The CDR3 coding sequence is TGCGCCAGCAGCACTTCCGGGACTAGAGGGGCCAAAAACATTCAGTACTTC.

J is TRBJ1-1 and V is TRBV7-2, with D tentatively TRBD1 (5 bases). Between the trimmed V and J ends, which lost 7 bases and 2 bases, there was a span of 14 bases. The germline V gene has CDR1 SGHTA and CDR2 FQGNSA. CDR3 length: 14 amino acids. The CDR3 bases are TGTGCCAGCACCCAATGGGGGGGAAACACTGAAGCTTTCTTT. This sequence encodes CASTQWGGNTEAFF.

The chain has TRBV10-1 and TRBJ1-2; D is uncertain. V was cut by 1 base and J by 3 bases, with 6 bases left in between. The length of the CDR3 is 13 residues. Germline assignment: CDR1 WNHNN and CDR2 SYGVQD (reference sequence). The CDR3 DNA is TGCGCCAGCAGTGAGTATCGGGACTATGGCTACACCTTC. Translation gives CASSEYRDYGYTF.

The rearrangement joins TRBV9 to TRBJ2-1; D is undetermined. Germline CDR1 SGDLS, CDR2 YYNGEE. The CDR3 length is 13 residues. Trimming left V 4 bases short and J 6 bases short, with 11 bases between. The CDR3 nucleotides read TGTGCCAGCAGCACCCCCCTGCGCAATGAGCAGTTCTTC. Translation: CASSTPLRNEQFF.

This sequence joins TRBV7-9 and TRBJ1-5, with 11 bases matching TRBD1. V lost 3 bases to trimming and J lost 5 bases; unmatched junction nucleotides: 3. The CDR3 loop spans 15 amino acids. Germline-derived CDR1 and CDR2 are SEHNR and FQNEAQ (reference sequence). This CDR3 reads CASSLGQGDDQPQHF. CDR3 coding DNA: TGTGCCAGCAGCTTGGGACAGGGGGATGATCAGCCCCAGCATTTT.

This clone has only one observation. CDR3 DNA sequence: TGTGCCACCAGCAGAGGGGAGGATTCCTATGGCTACACCTTC. It translates to CATSRGEDSYGYTF. The genes are TRBV15 and TRBJ1-2; D ambiguous. The CDR3 consists of 14 residues. The V and J ends lost 1 base and 4 bases respectively, with 10 bases between them. Germline lookup yields CDR1 LNHNV and CDR2 YYDKDF (reference sequence).

The rearrangement links TRBV2 to TRBJ2-1; D is perhaps TRBD2 (6 bases). Trimming took 2 bases from V and 15 from J, leaving 14 bases between them. CDR1 and CDR2 from the germline V gene are SNHLY and FYNNEI. This CDR3 is 12 amino acids long. In nucleotides, the CDR3 is TGTGCCAGCAGTGAAACCCGGGACTTAGTGTTCTTC. As protein: CASSETRDLVFF.

V gene TRBV18 combines with J gene TRBJ2-6, with no clear D. The V end lost 2 bases, the J end lost 0 bases, and 8 bases lay between the germline ends. The CDR3 contains 16 residues. From germline, CDR1 is KGHSH and CDR2 LQKENI. This CDR3 reads CASSPLRTSGANVLTF. The DNA of the CDR3 is TGTGCCAGCTCACCATTAAGGACCTCTGGGGCCAACGTCCTGACTTTC.

This clone was picked up one time. V usage is TRBV19 and J usage is TRBJ1-6; the match to TRBD1 covers 10 bases. The CDR3 is made up of 15 amino acids. Germline CDR1 LNHDA, CDR2 SQIVND (reference sequence). V trimming: 4 bases; J trimming: 8 bases; junction bases outside the gene matches: 5. The CDR3 DNA follows: TGTGCCAGTAGTACAGAAGGGACAGGGGATTCACCCCTCCACTTT. Encoded protein: CASSTEGTGDSPLHF.

The chain couples TRBV27 to TRBJ1-1; tentative D call: TRBD1 (6 bases). Germline values: CDR1 MNHEY, CDR2 SMNVEV (reference sequence). The V and J ends lost 3 bases and 0 bases respectively, with 8 bases between them. The CDR3 extends over 14 amino acids. CDR3 sequence reads: CASSFRGMNTEAFF. CDR3 bases: TGTGCCAGCAGTTTTAGGGGGATGAACACTGAAGCTTTCTTT.

V usage is TRBV30 and J usage is TRBJ1-5; 7 bases fit TRBD1. This CDR3 region has 15 residues. With V trimmed by 5 bases and J by 1 base, 8 bases remained unmatched. CDR1 GTSNPN and CDR2 SVGIG come from the germline V gene (reference sequence). CDR3 residues: CAWEVKGASNQPQHF. The CDR3 DNA follows: TGTGCCTGGGAAGTTAAGGGGGCGAGCAATCAGCCCCAGCATTTT.

The gene calls are TRBV29-1 and TRBJ1-2; D might be TRBD1 (5 bases). Trimming shortened V by 7 bases and J by 4 bases, and 13 bases separated the two germline ends. The CDR3 spans 12 residues. CDR1 and CDR2 (germline): SQVTM, ANQGSEA. CDR3 sequence (DNA): TGCAGCGCTACAGACAGTTCCTATGGCTACACCTTC. Amino acids: CSATDSSYGYTF.

This chain joins TRBV6-5 and TRBJ2-7; TRBD2 aligns across 7 bases. The CDR3 is 14 residues long. Germline CDR1 reads MNHEY; CDR2 reads SVGAGI. V shed 2 bases, J shed 3 bases, and the junction held 4 bases outside the gene matches. The CDR3 region is CASSYTAGFYEQYF. CDR3 coding DNA: TGTGCCAGCAGTTACACAGCGGGATTCTACGAGCAGTACTTC.

The chain combines TRBV4-1 with TRBJ2-5, with D possibly matching TRBD1 (6 bases). The last part of the DNA fits TRBJ2-7 better; the J call may be wrong. CDR1 MGHRA and CDR2 YSYEKL come from the germline V gene. CDR3 length equals 13 residues. The CDR3 nucleotides are TGCGCCAGCAGCCTCCGGGACACCTACGAGCAGTACTTC. Amino acids: CASSLRDTYEQYF.

This clone was detected only once. The chain recombines TRBV9 with TRBJ2-3; no definite D call. This CDR3 is 16 amino acids long. V was pared by 4 bases and J by 0 bases, with 15 bases between. The germline V gene has CDR1 SGDLS and CDR2 YYNGEE. Here the CDR3 reads CASSQEWGTSTDTQYF. CDR3 DNA sequence: TGTGCCAGCAGCCAAGAATGGGGAACTAGCACAGATACGCAGTATTTT.

This clone was observed a handful of times. The chain is built from TRBV12-5 and TRBJ2-1; TRBD1 matches 7 bases. Germline V lookup: CDR1 LGHNT, CDR2 FRNRAP. The CDR3 consists of 15 residues. The V segment lost 3 bases and the J segment 2 bases; nucleotides outside the gene matches: 4. CDR3: CASGLPGTAYNEQFF. CDR3 nucleotides: TGTGCTAGTGGTTTACCCGGGACAGCCTACAATGAGCAGTTCTTC.

The V gene is TRBV30, the J gene TRBJ2-2; maybe TRBD1 (5 bases). The CDR3 has 12 amino acids. CDR1 and CDR2 from the germline V gene are GTSNPN and SVGIG (reference sequence). V lost 5 bases, J lost 5 bases, and 9 bases lay in between. The CDR3 here is CAWDSSTGELFF. For the CDR3, the DNA is TGTGCCTGGGACAGCAGTACCGGGGAGCTGTTTTTT.

The V gene is TRBV6-1, the J gene TRBJ2-7, with 8 bases that match TRBD2. The germline V gene encodes CDR1 MNHNS and CDR2 SASEGT. The V segment lost 5 bases and the J segment 2 bases; nucleotides outside the gene matches: 5. This CDR3 region has 14 residues. The CDR3 DNA reads TGTGCCAGCAGTTCCGGGACTAGTGCCTACGAGCAGTACTTC. It specifies CASSSGTSAYEQYF.

The chain uses TRBV28 and TRBJ1-6; 11 positions agree with TRBD1. The CDR3 totals 14 residues. Losses at the gene ends were 11 bases for V and 6 bases for J; bases not matched to a gene: 6. Germline loops: CDR1 MDHEN, CDR2 SYDVKM. The CDR3 here is CARTGGIFNSPLHF. The CDR3 DNA sequence: TGTGCCCGGACAGGGGGCATCTTTAATTCACCCCTCCACTTT.

The chain carries TRBV7-7 and TRBJ2-7; TRBD2 matches at 9 bases. Germline V lookup: CDR1 SSHAT, CDR2 FNYEAQ (reference sequence). The J segment lost 4 bases and the V segment lost 5 bases, leaving 3 bases of the junction unmatched. The CDR3 is made up of 13 amino acids. The CDR3 region is CASSMGLAYEQYF. Written as DNA, the CDR3 is TGTGCCAGCAGCATGGGACTAGCTTACGAGCAGTACTTC.

V usage is TRBV27 and J usage is TRBJ2-1; D unresolved. The V gene lost 9 bases and the J gene lost 9 bases, with 21 bases spanning the gap. CDR1 is MNHEY and CDR2 is SMNVEV in the germline V gene (reference sequence). This CDR3 is 14 amino acids long. The DNA for the CDR3 is TGTGCCAGGTCGAGCGACTCCACAGACGGTGAGCAGTTCTTC. Translation: CARSSDSTDGEQFF.

This chain connects TRBV7-2 to TRBJ1-5; D remains unclear. Trimming pared 2 bases from V and 2 bases from J, leaving 4 bases between. The CDR3 runs to 13 residues. CDR1 SGHTA and CDR2 FQGNSA come from the germline V gene. This CDR3 is CASSLSGNQPQHF. The CDR3 bases are TGTGCCAGCAGCTTATCTGGCAATCAGCCCCAGCATTTT.